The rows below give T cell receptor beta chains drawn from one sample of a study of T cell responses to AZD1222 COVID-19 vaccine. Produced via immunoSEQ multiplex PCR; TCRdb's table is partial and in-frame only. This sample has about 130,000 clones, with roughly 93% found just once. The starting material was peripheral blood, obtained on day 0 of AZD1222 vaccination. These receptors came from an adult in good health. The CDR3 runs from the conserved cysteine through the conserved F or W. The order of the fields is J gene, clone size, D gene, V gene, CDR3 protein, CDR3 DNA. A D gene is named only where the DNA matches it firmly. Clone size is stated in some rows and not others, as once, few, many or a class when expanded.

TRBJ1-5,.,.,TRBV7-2,CASSSTDQPQHF,TGTGCCAGCAGTTCTACTGATCAGCCCCAGCATTTT
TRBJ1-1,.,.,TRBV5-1,CASSFSGTEAFF,TGCGCCAGCAGCTTCAGTGGCACTGAAGCTTTCTTT
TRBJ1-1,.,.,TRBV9,CASSVGGAGTEAFF,TGTGCCAGCAGCGTAGGGGGGGCCGGCACTGAAGCTTTCTTT
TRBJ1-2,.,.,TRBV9,CASSPPDPLYGGYTF,TGTGCCAGCAGCCCCCCAGATCCGTTGTATGGAGGCTACACCTTC
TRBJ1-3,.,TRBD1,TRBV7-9,CASSLTGQGFSGNTIYF,TGTGCCAGCAGCCTGACCGGACAGGGTTTCTCTGGAAACACCATATATTTT
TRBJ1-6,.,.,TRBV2,CASSIQWGRSPLHF,TGTGCCAGCAGTATTCAATGGGGGAGATCACCCCTCCACTTT
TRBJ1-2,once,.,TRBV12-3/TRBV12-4,CASSTEVNYGYTF,TGTGCCAGCAGTACAGAAGTGAACTATGGCTACACCTTC
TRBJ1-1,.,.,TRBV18,CASSPSLGQLNTEAFF,TGTGCCAGCTCACCCTCCTTGGGGCAGTTAAACACTGAAGCTTTCTTT
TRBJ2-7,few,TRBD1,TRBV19,CASSATNTGDEQYF,TGTGCCAGTAGTGCAACGAACACAGGGGACGAGCAGTACTTC
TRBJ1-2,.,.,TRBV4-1,CASSPGVNYGYTF,TGCGCCAGCAGCCCTGGCGTCAACTATGGCTACACCTTC
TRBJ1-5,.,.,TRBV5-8,CASSSWLGHTSNQPQHF,TGTGCCAGCAGCTCGTGGTTGGGGCACACTAGCAATCAGCCCCAGCATTTT
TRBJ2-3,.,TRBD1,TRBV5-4,CASSLGQGAYTDTQYF,TGTGCCAGCAGCTTGGGACAGGGGGCCTACACAGATACGCAGTATTTT
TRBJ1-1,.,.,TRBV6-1,CASSETPDSPTTEAFF,TGTGCCAGCAGTGAAACTCCGGACAGTCCCACCACTGAAGCTTTCTTT
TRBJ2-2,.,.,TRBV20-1,CSAMVGGELFF,TGCAGTGCTATGGTCGGCGGGGAGCTGTTTTTT
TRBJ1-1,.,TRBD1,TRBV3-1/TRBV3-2,CASSRNRGTEAFF,TGTGCCAGCAGCCGAAACAGGGGGACTGAAGCTTTCTTT
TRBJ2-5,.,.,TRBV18,CASSPPATQETQYF,TGTGCCAGCTCACCACCGGCTACTCAAGAGACCCAGTACTTC
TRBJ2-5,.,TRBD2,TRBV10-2,CASRGPSGGYQETQYF,TGCGCCAGCCGCGGGCCTAGCGGGGGGTATCAAGAGACCCAGTACTTC
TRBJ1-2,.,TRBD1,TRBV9,CASTATGVGGYTF,TGTGCCAGCACCGCGACAGGGGTTGGTGGCTACACCTTC
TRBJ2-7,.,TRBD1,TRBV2,CASSVDRGSSEQYF,TGTGCCAGCAGTGTGGACAGGGGTAGTTCCGAGCAGTACTTC
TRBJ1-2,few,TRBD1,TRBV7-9,CASSFDQGEGYTF,TGTGCCAGCAGCTTCGATCAGGGGGAAGGCTACACCTTC
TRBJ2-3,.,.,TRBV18,CASSPRGAGGDTQYF,TGTGCCAGCTCACCACGCGGAGCTGGAGGGGATACGCAGTATTTT
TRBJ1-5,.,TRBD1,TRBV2,CASSEGTGLSNQPQHF,TGTGCCAGCAGTGAAGGGACAGGACTTAGCAATCAGCCCCAGCATTTT
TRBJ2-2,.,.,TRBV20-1,CSAERVGELFF,TGCAGTGCGGAGCGAGTCGGGGAGCTGTTTTTT
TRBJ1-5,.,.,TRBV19,CASSIPSGRGLRNQPQHF,TGTGCCAGTAGTATCCCCTCGGGCAGGGGTTTGCGCAATCAGCCCCAGCATTTT